These 8 T cell receptor beta chains came from one sample sequenced in a study of monozygotic twins with cystic fibrosis. Measured with immunoSEQ multiplex PCR; TCRdb has only the in-frame clones, and not every one. The table has 20,000 to 25,000 clones, approximately 97% seen once. Sequenced input: blood. These receptors originate from a girl aged 10 to 17 with cystic fibrosis.

V and J are TRBV29-1 and TRBJ2-5, with 9 nucleotides matching TRBD1. The V and J ends lost 4 bases and 1 base, in that order; junction bases with no gene match: 7. This CDR3 region has 15 residues. From germline, CDR1 is SQVTM and CDR2 ANQGSEA. This chain's CDR3 is CSVVGTGFSQETQYF. Written as DNA, the CDR3 is TGCAGCGTTGTGGGGACAGGGTTCTCCCAAGAGACCCAGTACTTC.

This clone has only a few counts. The rearrangement joins TRBV4-1 to TRBJ1-2; TRBD1 aligns across 7 bases. This CDR3 is built from 15 residues. Germline V gives CDR1 MGHRA, CDR2 YSYEKL. The ends lost 0 bases at V and 8 bases at J; junction bases unmatched: 9. DNA of the CDR3: TGCGCCAGCAGCCAAGATCCCGGGACAGCCCACGGCTACACCTTC. Protein: CASSQDPGTAHGYTF.

V and J are TRBV7-2 and TRBJ2-1; D gene uncertain. The CDR3 loop spans 16 amino acids. Germline CDR1 SGHTA, CDR2 FQGNSA. Trimming removed 4 bases at V and 1 base at J, with 14 bases between. The CDR3 region has the DNA TGTGCCAGCAGCTCGTCTTTGGGCATGTCCTACAATGAGCAGTTCTTC. The encoded protein is CASSSSLGMSYNEQFF.

The chain combines TRBV5-8 with TRBJ2-7, with no clear D. The V end lost 5 bases, the J end lost 4 bases, and 13 bases lay between the germline ends. Germline V gene sequence: CDR1 SGHTS, CDR2 YDEGEE. The CDR3 consists of 13 residues. The CDR3, as DNA: TGTGCCAGCAGTCGGAGAACAGCTTACGAGCAGTACGTC. It yields the protein CASSRRTAYEQYV.

This sequence joins TRBV30 and TRBJ1-5; weak D call: TRBD1 (6 bases). Trimming took 2 bases from V and 1 from J, leaving 24 bases between them. The germline CDR1 and CDR2 sequences are GTSNPN and SVGIG (reference sequence). CDR3 length: 19 amino acids. The CDR3 DNA sequence: TGTGCCTGGAGTCCTCACCCGATAAGACAGGAGAGGAGCAATCAGCCCCAGCATTTT. Its protein product is CAWSPHPIRQERSNQPQHF.

V and J are TRBV19 and TRBJ1-1; D ambiguous. The CDR3 is made up of 12 amino acids. V dropped 5 bases and J dropped 8 bases, with 12 bases sitting between them. Germline V gene lookup returns CDR1 LNHDA and CDR2 SQIVND (reference sequence). CDR3 sequence (DNA): TGTGCCAGTAGTCTCCGGACGGCAGAAGCTTTCTTT. Amino acids: CASSLRTAEAFF.

The V gene is TRBV5-1, the J gene TRBJ1-2; no reliable D call. CDR3 size: 12 residues. Germline loops: CDR1 SGHRS, CDR2 YFSETQ. Trimming removed 3 bases from V and 8 bases from J, with 11 bases in between. CDR3 loop: CASSSLVDGYTF. DNA of the CDR3: TGCGCCAGCAGCTCCCTAGTTGACGGCTACACCTTC.

The rearrangement links TRBV27 to TRBJ2-3, with TRBD2 as a possible D gene (6 bases). Germline CDR1 and CDR2: MNHEY and SMNVEV (reference sequence). The ends were cut back, 5 bases at V and 8 bases at J, with 20 bases in the middle. The CDR3 extends over 15 amino acids. The CDR3 is CASSPGTLTPPTQYF. The CDR3, as DNA: TGTGCCAGCAGTCCTGGGACTCTTACACCCCCTACGCAGTATTTT.